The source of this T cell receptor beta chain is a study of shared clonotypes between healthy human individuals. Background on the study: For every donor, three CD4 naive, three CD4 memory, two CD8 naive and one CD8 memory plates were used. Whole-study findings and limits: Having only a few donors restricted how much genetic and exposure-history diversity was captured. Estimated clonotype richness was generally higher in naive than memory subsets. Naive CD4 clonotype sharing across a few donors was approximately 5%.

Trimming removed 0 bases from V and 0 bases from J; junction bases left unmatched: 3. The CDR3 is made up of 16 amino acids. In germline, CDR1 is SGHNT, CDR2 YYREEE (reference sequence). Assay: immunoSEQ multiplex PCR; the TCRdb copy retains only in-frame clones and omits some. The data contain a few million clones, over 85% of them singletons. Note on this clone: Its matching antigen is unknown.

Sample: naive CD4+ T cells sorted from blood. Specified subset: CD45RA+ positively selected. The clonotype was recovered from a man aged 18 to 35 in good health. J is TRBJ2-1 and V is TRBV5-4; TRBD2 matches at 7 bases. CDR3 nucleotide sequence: TGTGCCAGCAGCTTGGGACGGACTAGCTCCTACAATGAGCAGTTCTTC. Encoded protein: CASSLGRTSSYNEQFF. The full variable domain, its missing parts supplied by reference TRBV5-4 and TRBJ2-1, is ETGVTQSPTHLIKTRGQQVTLRCSSQSGHNTVSWYQQALGQGPQFIFQYYREEENGRGNFPPRFSGLQFPNYSSELNVNALELDDSALYLCASSLGRTSSYNEQFFGPGTRLTVL.